The TCR beta chain under discussion was sequenced for a study of OX40 agonist ivuxolimab in advanced cancers. Study details: Ivuxolimab was administered intravenously to patients at 0.01 to 10 mg/kg every 2 weeks. Overall study results and limits: Among the lowest peripheral clonal expansion occurred in 0.1-3.0 mg/kg partial responders. CD4+ T cells averaged fewer expanded clones than CD8+ T cells.

Germline V gene sequence: CDR1 LNHDA, CDR2 SQIVND (reference sequence). CDR3 length equals 14 residues. Trimming removed 7 bases from V and 9 bases from J; junction bases left unmatched: 7. As to this clone: Antigen: not known.

Generated by immunoSEQ multiplex PCR, the TCRdb table keeps only in-frame clones and is missing some. The sample shows about 77,000 clones, over 80% of them seen only once. The rearrangement uses TRBV19 and TRBJ2-1, with 12 bases fitting TRBD2. This sequence originates from an adult with an advanced solid tumor such as melanoma, head and neck, liver or kidney cancer. The sequenced sample was CD4+ or CD8+ T cells sorted from blood, obtained in a trial of the OX40 agonist ivuxolimab. CDR3 sequence (DNA): TGTGCCAGTATCTCGGCTAGCGGGAGGGCTGAGCAGTTCTTC. It is translated as CASISASGRAEQFF.